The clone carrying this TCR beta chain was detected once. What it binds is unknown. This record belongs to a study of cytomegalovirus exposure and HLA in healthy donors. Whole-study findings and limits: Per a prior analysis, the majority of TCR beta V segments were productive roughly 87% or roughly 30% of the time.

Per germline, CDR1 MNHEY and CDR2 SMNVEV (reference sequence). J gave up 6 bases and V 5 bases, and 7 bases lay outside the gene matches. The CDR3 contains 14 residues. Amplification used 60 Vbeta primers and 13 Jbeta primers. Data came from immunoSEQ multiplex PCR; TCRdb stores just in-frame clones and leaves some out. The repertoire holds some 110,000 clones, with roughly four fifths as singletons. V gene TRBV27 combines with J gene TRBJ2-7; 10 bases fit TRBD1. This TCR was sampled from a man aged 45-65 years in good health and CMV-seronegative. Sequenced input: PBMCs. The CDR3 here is CASSPGQGRSEQYF. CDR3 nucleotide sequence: TGTGCCAGCAGTCCGGGACAGGGGAGAAGCGAGCAGTACTTC.